The 14 T cell receptor beta chains listed next were all sequenced from one sample in a study of cytomegalovirus exposure and HLA in healthy donors. The PCR contained 60 Vbeta and 13 Jbeta primers. Sequenced by immunoSEQ multiplex PCR; TCRdb stores in-frame clones only, minus some. The data show more than 130,000 clones, and the top ten clones hold approximately 2.6%. Sequencing was carried out using PBMCs. Every receptor here comes from a man aged 35-49 years in good health and CMV-seronegative.

The chain couples TRBV7-2 to TRBJ2-4; perhaps TRBD2 as D (5 bases). Between the trimmed V and J ends, which lost 0 bases and 12 bases, there was a span of 12 bases. The CDR3 is 13 amino acids. The germline gives CDR1 SGHTA, CDR2 FQGNSA. The CDR3 DNA reads TGTGCCAGCAGCTTAGCCGGACTCCCGAGTCAGTACTTC. The encoded protein is CASSLAGLPSQYF.

This chain uses TRBV11-2 with TRBJ1-5; no firm D call. This CDR3 contains 12 residues. Per the germline V gene, CDR1 is SGHAT and CDR2 is FQNNGV. V was trimmed by 3 bases and J by 9 bases, leaving 9 bases between them. CDR3 sequence reads: CASSLSSGPQHF. CDR3 sequence (DNA): TGTGCCAGCAGCTTGTCGAGTGGGCCCCAGCATTTT.

V gene TRBV4-2 combines with J gene TRBJ2-7; 9 positions match TRBD1. The V gene end was trimmed by 4 bases and the J gene end by 3 bases; junction bases not matched to a gene: 13. This CDR3 spans 17 amino acids. CDR1 is LGHNA, CDR2 YNFKEQ, per germline. This CDR3 is CASSPPGTGSVVYEQYF. In nucleotides, the CDR3 is TGTGCCAGCAGCCCACCTGGGACAGGGTCGGTGGTCTACGAGCAGTACTTC.

This chain connects TRBV27 to TRBJ1-1; 8 bases fit TRBD1. The CDR3 contains 17 residues. In germline, CDR1 is MNHEY, CDR2 SMNVEV (reference sequence). Trimming took 3 bases from V and 4 from J; bases not matched to a gene: 13. The CDR3 here is CASSFGRGLNNGTEAFF. Written as DNA, the CDR3 is TGTGCCAGCAGTTTCGGCAGGGGGCTTAATAACGGCACTGAAGCTTTCTTT.

V usage is TRBV29-1 and J usage is TRBJ1-4; D may be TRBD1 (5 bases). Trimming took 6 bases from V and 8 from J, leaving 22 bases between them. This CDR3 region has 15 residues. Per germline, CDR1 SQVTM and CDR2 ANQGSEA. This chain's CDR3 is CSVRKGLGWGEKLFF. For the CDR3, the DNA is TGCAGCGTCAGAAAAGGCCTCGGCTGGGGCGAAAAACTGTTTTTT.

V usage is TRBV13 and J usage is TRBJ1-3; D not resolved. The CDR3 runs 16 residues. Germline V gene data show CDR1 as PRHDT and CDR2 as FYEKMQ (reference sequence). Trimming stripped 0 bases from V and 0 bases from J, with 9 bases between. CDR3 sequence reads: CASSLGRYLSGNTIYF. The CDR3 DNA reads TGTGCCAGCAGCTTAGGACGGTACCTCTCTGGAAACACCATATATTTT.

The chain employs TRBV5-4 and TRBJ1-5; D is ambiguous. Trimming removed 0 bases at V and 3 bases at J, with 4 bases between. Per germline, CDR1 SGHNT and CDR2 YYREEE (reference sequence). CDR3 size: 13 residues. CDR3 nucleotides: TGTGCCAGCAGCTTGGAGCCCAATCAGCCCCAGCATTTT. This encodes CASSLEPNQPQHF.

The CDR3 coding sequence is TGTGCCAGCAGCTTACAGTATTTAGCCAAAAACATTCAGTACTTC. Residues: CASSLQYLAKNIQYF. The rearrangement joins TRBV5-8 to TRBJ2-4, with no clear D. The germline V and J ends were trimmed by 2 bases and 0 bases, with 9 bases remaining between them. Germline CDR1 reads SGHTS; CDR2 reads YDEGEE. The CDR3 is 15 residues long.

The V gene is TRBV5-6, the J gene TRBJ1-5; 10 bases line up with TRBD1. The germline V gene has CDR1 SGHDT and CDR2 YYEEEE. The V segment lost 4 bases and the J segment 2 bases; nucleotides outside the gene matches: 3. The CDR3 sequence is 15 residues long. As DNA, the CDR3 is TGTGCCAGCAGCGGGGGACAGGGGCGCAATCAGCCCCAGCATTTT. Translated: CASSGGQGRNQPQHF.

The chain is built from TRBV5-1 and TRBJ2-2; 7 positions agree with TRBD2. Germline V gene lookup returns CDR1 SGHRS and CDR2 YFSETQ. This CDR3 contains 15 residues. With 8 bases clipped from V and 0 bases from J, the junction kept 7 bases outside the gene matches. Written as DNA, the CDR3 is TGCGCCAGTTCATTCCGGGAGGCGAACACCGGGGAGCTGTTTTTT. Translating it yields CASSFREANTGELFF.

This chain uses TRBV7-9 with TRBJ1-2; no firm D call. V was pared by 3 bases and J by 4 bases, with 9 bases between. Germline CDR1 is SEHNR and CDR2 is FQNEAQ (reference sequence). This CDR3 region has 13 residues. The chain's CDR3 is CASSFGGTYGYTF. CDR3 nucleotide sequence: TGTGCCAGCAGCTTCGGCGGTACCTATGGCTACACCTTC.

The chain combines TRBV5-6 with TRBJ2-1; 9 bases align to TRBD1. Germline CDR1 SGHDT, CDR2 YYEEEE. The CDR3 sequence is 15 residues long. Trimming at V came to 4 bases and at J to 7 bases, leaving 9 bases not matched to a gene. The DNA for the CDR3 is TGTGCCAGCAGCCTGGACAGGGGTTGGGTGAATGAGCAGTTCTTC. It yields the protein CASSLDRGWVNEQFF.

The chain uses TRBV7-3 and TRBJ1-1; 7 bases map to TRBD1. Looked up from germline, CDR1 is SGHTA and CDR2 is FQGTGA. The CDR3 loop spans 14 amino acids. Unmatched junction bases numbered 8, after V lost 4 bases and J lost 6 bases. CDR3 bases: TGTGCCAGCAGCTCACAGGGGTGGCAGGCTGAAGCTTTCTTT. It is translated as CASSSQGWQAEAFF.

The chain couples TRBV9 to TRBJ1-2, with 8 bases fitting TRBD1. The CDR3 extends over 13 amino acids. The germline V gene encodes CDR1 SGDLS and CDR2 YYNGEE. Unmatched junction bases numbered 3, after V lost 4 bases and J lost 4 bases. The CDR3 sequence: CASSSTGVYGYTF. The CDR3 DNA reads TGTGCCAGCAGCTCGACAGGGGTCTATGGCTACACCTTC. The full variable domain, its missing parts supplied by reference TRBV9 and TRBJ1-2, is DSGVTQTPKHLITATGQRVTLRCSPRSGDLSVYWYQQSLDQGLQFLIQYYNGEERAKGNILERFSAQQFPDLHSELNLSSLELGDSALYFCASSSTGVYGYTFGSGTRLTVV.